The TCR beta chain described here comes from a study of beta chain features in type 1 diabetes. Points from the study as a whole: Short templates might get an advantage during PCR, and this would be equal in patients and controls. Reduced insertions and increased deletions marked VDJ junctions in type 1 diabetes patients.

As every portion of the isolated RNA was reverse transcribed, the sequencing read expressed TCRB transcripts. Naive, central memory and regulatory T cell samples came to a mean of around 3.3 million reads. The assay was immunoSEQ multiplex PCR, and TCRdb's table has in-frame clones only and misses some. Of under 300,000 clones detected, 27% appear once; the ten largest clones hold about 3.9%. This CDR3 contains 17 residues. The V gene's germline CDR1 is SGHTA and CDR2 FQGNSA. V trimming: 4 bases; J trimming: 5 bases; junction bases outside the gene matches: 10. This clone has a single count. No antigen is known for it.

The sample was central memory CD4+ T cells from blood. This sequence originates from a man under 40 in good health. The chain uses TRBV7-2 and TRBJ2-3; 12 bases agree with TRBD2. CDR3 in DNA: TGTGCCAGCAGCTCTATGGGTCTAGCGGGGGGGCAAGATACGCAGTATTTT. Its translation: CASSSMGLAGGQDTQYF.